This T cell receptor (beta chain) was captured in a study of blood T cell repertoires in COVID-19. The table came from immunoSEQ multiplex PCR; TCRdb's copy has only in-frame clones and leaves some out. Counted here are more than 45,000 clones, 86% occurring once; the ten biggest clones make up about a tenth. The CDR3 spans 16 residues. Trimming left V 1 base short and J 2 bases short, with 13 bases between. Germline V gene sequence: CDR1 SGHAT, CDR2 FQNNGV. Sequencing used peripheral blood. This chain uses TRBV11-2 with TRBJ2-3, with a tentative D call TRBD2 (7 bases). The TCR was taken from a human donor in a cohort sampled during active COVID-19. The CDR3 sequence: CASSLVGGGLTDTQYF. The CDR3 DNA reads as TGTGCCAGCAGCTTAGTGGGGGGGGGCCTCACAGATACGCAGTATTTT.